The 3 T cell receptor beta chains reported below all come from one sample, sequenced in a study of graft-versus-host responses after intestinal transplantation. These receptors have no identified antigens. TCRdb's table, derived via immunoSEQ multiplex PCR, lists solely in-frame clones and lacks some. Of about 130,000 clones listed, around nine tenths are singletons. Sequenced material: unstimulated CD4+ T cells sorted from spleen or lymph node cells, taken before intestinal transplant. The origin of the receptors is a human donor who received an intestinal transplant.

This clone came up a few times. The rearrangement uses TRBV11-3 and TRBJ2-7; possible D gene TRBD2, 5 bases. This CDR3 spans 16 amino acids. The germline gives CDR1 SGHNT, CDR2 YENEEA. V lost 4 bases, J lost 2 bases, and 18 bases lay in between. The CDR3 reads CASSSAPGFSPYEQYF. CDR3 sequence (DNA): TGTGCCAGCAGCTCTGCCCCGGGGTTTAGTCCCTACGAGCAGTACTTC.

The chain employs TRBV7-2 and TRBJ2-3; the D gene is possibly TRBD2 (5 bases). Germline lookup yields CDR1 SGHTA and CDR2 FQGNSA. Trimming left V 3 bases short and J 2 bases short, with 18 bases between. This CDR3 contains 17 residues. Written as DNA, the CDR3 is TGTGCCAGCAGCTTCTATCCCGGGGTTCCGTCCACAGATACGCAGTATTTT. Its translation: CASSFYPGVPSTDTQYF.

This clone was detected once. The chain carries TRBV5-1 and TRBJ2-5; 12 bases are a match to TRBD1. J was trimmed by 4 bases and V by 0 bases; bases with no gene match: 4. CDR3 length equals 16 residues. Per the germline V gene, CDR1 is SGHRS and CDR2 is YFSETQ. The CDR3 loop is CASSLGGTGGRETQYF. CDR3 nucleotides: TGCGCCAGCAGCTTGGGAGGGACAGGGGGCCGAGAGACCCAGTACTTC.